This T cell receptor (beta chain) was sequenced in a study of vaccination effects on CD4 cells after COVID-19. Investigators separated out CD4+ T cells once less than 11 days of culture had passed. Assay used: immunoSEQ multiplex PCR; TCRdb lists only in-frame clones, some missing. The table has 35,000 to 40,000 clones, 65% to 80% seen once. A note on this clone: Its antigen is still unknown.

The junction had 4 bases not matched to a gene; V was cut back by 4 bases and J by 0 bases. The CDR3 sequence is 16 residues long. CDR1 KGHDR and CDR2 SFDVKD come from the germline V gene. The material was CD4+ T cells from PBMCs cultured without peptide, obtained before COVID-19 vaccination. The clonotype comes from a human donor who received a COVID-19 vaccine. This chain joins TRBV24-1 and TRBJ1-5; 8 bases line up with TRBD1. CDR3 sequence: CATSDSDRASNQPQHF. CDR3 DNA: TGTGCCACCAGTGACTCGGACAGGGCTAGCAATCAGCCCCAGCATTTT.